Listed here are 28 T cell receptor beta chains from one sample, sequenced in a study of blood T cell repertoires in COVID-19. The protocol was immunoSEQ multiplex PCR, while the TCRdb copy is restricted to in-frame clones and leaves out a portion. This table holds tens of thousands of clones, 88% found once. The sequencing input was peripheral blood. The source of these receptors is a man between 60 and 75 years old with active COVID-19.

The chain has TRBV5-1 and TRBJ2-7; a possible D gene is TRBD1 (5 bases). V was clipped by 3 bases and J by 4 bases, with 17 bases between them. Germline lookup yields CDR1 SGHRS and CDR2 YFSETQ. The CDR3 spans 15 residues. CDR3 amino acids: CASSSSPTAYYEQYF. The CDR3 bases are TGCGCCAGCAGCTCGTCCCCGACAGCATATTACGAGCAGTACTTC. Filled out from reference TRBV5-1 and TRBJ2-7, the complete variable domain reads KAGVTQTPRYLIKTRGQQVTLSCSPISGHRSVSWYQQTPGQGLQFLFEYFSETQRNKGNFPGRFSGRQFSNSRSEMNVSTLELGDSALYLCASSSSPTAYYEQYFGPGTRLTVT.

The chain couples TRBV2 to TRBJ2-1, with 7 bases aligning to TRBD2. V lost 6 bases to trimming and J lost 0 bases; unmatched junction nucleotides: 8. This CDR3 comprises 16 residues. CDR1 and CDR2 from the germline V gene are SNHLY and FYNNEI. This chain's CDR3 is CASRNELASSYNEQFF. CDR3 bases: TGTGCCAGCAGGAACGAACTAGCGAGCTCCTACAATGAGCAGTTCTTC. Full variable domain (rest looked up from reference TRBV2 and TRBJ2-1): EPEVTQTPSHQVTQMGQEVILRCVPISNHLYFYWYRQILGQKVEFLVSFYNNEISEKSEIFDDQFSVERPDGSNFTLKIRSTKLEDSAMYFCASRNELASSYNEQFFGPGTRLTVL.

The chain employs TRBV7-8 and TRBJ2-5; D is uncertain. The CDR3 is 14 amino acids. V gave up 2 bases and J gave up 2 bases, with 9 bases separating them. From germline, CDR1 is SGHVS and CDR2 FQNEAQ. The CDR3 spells CASSLSPAQETQYF. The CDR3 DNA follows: TGTGCCAGCAGCTTATCCCCAGCGCAAGAGACCCAGTACTTC.

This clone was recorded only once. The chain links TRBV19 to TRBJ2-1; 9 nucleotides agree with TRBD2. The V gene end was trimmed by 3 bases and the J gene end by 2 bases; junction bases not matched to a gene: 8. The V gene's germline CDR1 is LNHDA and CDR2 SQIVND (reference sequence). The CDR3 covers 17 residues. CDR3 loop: CASSINRVAGAYNEQFF. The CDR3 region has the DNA TGTGCCAGTAGTATTAACAGGGTAGCGGGAGCCTACAATGAGCAGTTCTTC.

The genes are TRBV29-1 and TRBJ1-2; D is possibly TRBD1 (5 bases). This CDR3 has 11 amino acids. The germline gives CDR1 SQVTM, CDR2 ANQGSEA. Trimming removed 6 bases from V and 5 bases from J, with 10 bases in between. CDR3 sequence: CSVEEGYGYTF. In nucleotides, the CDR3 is TGCAGCGTGGAGGAGGGGTATGGCTACACCTTC.

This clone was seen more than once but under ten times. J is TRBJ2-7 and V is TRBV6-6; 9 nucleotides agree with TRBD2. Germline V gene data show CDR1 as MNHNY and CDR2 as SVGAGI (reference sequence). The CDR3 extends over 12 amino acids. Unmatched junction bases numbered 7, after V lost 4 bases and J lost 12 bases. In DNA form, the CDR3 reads TGTGCCAGCAGTTCCGAGACTAGCGGTTCGTACTTC. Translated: CASSSETSGSYF.

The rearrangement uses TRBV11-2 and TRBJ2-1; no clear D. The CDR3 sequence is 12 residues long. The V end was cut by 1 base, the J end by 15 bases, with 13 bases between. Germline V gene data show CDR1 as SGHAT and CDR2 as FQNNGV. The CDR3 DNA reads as TGTGCCAGCAGCTTAGTCCGTTCCTCCAGGTTCTTC. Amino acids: CASSLVRSSRFF.

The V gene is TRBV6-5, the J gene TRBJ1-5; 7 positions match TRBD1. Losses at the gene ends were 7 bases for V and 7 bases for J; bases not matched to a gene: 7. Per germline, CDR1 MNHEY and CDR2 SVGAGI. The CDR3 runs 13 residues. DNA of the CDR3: TGTGCCAGCAACCACAGGGGAAACCAGCCCCAGCATTTT. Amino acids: CASNHRGNQPQHF.

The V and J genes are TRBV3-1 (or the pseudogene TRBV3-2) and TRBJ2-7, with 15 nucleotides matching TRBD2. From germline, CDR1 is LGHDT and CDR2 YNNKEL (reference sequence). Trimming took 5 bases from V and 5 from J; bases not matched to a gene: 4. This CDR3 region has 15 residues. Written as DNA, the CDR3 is TGTGCCAGCAGCACTCGGACTAGCGGGAGGGACGAGCAGTACTTC. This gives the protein CASSTRTSGRDEQYF.

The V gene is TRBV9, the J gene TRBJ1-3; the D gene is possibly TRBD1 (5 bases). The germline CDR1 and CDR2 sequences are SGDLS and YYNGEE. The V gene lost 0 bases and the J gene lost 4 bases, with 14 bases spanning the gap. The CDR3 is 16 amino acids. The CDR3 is CASSVGGDAGGNTIYF. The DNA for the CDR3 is TGTGCCAGCAGCGTAGGGGGGGACGCGGGAGGAAACACCATATATTTT.

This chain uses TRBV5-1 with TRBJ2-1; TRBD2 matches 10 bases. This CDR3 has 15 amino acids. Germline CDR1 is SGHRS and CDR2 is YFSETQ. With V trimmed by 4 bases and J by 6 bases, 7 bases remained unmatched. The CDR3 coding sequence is TGCGCCAGCAGCACCGGGACTAGCGTCAGCAATGAGCAGTTCTTC. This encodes CASSTGTSVSNEQFF.

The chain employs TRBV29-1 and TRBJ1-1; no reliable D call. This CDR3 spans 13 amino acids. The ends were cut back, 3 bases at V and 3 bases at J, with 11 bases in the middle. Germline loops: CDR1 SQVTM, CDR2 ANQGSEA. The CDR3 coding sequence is TGCAGCGTTGACACCCAGTGGTACACTGAAGCTTTCTTT. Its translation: CSVDTQWYTEAFF.

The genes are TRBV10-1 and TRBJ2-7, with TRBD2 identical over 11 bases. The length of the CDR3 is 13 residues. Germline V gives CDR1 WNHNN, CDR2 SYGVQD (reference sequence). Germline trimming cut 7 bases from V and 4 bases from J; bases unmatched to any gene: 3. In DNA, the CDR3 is TGCGCCAGCACGACTAGCGGGACTTACGAGCAGTACTTC. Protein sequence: CASTTSGTYEQYF.

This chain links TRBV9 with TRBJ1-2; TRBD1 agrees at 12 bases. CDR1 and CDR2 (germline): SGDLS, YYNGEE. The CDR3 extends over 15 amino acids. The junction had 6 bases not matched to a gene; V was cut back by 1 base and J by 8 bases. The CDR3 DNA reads TGTGCCAGCAGCGTACTGGGACAGGGGGCGCCGGGCTACACCTTC. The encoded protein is CASSVLGQGAPGYTF. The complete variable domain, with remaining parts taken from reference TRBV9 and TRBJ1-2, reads DSGVTQTPKHLITATGQRVTLRCSPRSGDLSVYWYQQSLDQGLQFLIQYYNGEERAKGNILERFSAQQFPDLHSELNLSSLELGDSALYFCASSVLGQGAPGYTFGSGTRLTVV.

The chain's CDR3 is CASSPTGQEYTEAFF. CDR3 DNA sequence: TGCGCCAGCAGCCCAACTGGACAGGAGTACACTGAAGCTTTCTTT. This chain links TRBV5-1 with TRBJ1-1; 7 positions match TRBD1. With 4 bases clipped from V and 3 bases from J, the junction kept 9 bases outside the gene matches. The CDR3 sequence is 15 residues long. Germline V CDR1 and CDR2: SGHRS, YFSETQ.

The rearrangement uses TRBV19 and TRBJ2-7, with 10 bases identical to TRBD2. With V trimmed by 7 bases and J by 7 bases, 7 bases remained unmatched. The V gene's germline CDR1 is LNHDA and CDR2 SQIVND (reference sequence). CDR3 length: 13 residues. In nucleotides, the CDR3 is TGTGCCAGTAAAGCGGGAGGGCCCGGAGAGCAGTACTTC. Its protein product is CASKAGGPGEQYF. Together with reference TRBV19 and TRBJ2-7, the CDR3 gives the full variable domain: DGGITQSPKYLFRKEGQNVTLSCEQNLNHDAMYWYRQDPGQGLRLIYYSQIVNDFQKGDIAEGYSVSREKKESFPLTVTSAQKNPTAFYLCASKAGGPGEQYFGPGTRLTVT.

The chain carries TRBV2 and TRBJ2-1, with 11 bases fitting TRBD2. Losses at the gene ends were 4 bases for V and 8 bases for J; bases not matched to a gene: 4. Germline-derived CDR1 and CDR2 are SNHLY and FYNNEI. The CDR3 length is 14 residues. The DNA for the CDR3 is TGTGCCAGCAGTGTAGGACTAGCGGGCGATGAGCAGTTCTTC. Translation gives CASSVGLAGDEQFF.

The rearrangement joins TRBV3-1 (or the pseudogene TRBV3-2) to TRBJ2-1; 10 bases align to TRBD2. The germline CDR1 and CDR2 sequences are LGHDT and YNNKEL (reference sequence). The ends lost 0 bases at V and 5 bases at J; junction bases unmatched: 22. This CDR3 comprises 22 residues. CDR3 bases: TGTGCCAGCAGCCAAGATTTAACTAGCGGGAAGACCGTTTTTCCGTCTAACAATGAGCAGTTCTTC. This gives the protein CASSQDLTSGKTVFPSNNEQFF.

CDR3 nucleotides: TGTGCCAGCAGCCGGGGAGGAAGCGCCTACAATGAGCAGTTCTTC. Encoded protein: CASSRGGSAYNEQFF. J is TRBJ2-1 and V is TRBV7-3, with D perhaps matching TRBD2 (6 bases). The germline V and J ends were trimmed by 5 bases and 2 bases, with 13 bases remaining between them. The germline V gene encodes CDR1 SGHTA and CDR2 FQGTGA. The CDR3 contains 15 residues. The full variable domain, its missing parts supplied by reference TRBV7-3 and TRBJ2-1, is GAGVSQTPSNKVTEKGKYVELRCDPISGHTALYWYRQSLGQGPEFLIYFQGTGAADDSGLPNDRFFAVRPEGSVSTLKIQRTERGDSAVYLCASSRGGSAYNEQFFGPGTRLTVL.

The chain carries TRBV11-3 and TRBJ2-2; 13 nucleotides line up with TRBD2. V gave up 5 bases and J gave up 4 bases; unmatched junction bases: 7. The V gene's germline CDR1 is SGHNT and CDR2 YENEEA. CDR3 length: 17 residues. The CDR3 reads CASSHRGLAGPTGELFF. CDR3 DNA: TGTGCCAGCAGCCACAGGGGACTAGCGGGACCCACCGGGGAGCTGTTTTTT.

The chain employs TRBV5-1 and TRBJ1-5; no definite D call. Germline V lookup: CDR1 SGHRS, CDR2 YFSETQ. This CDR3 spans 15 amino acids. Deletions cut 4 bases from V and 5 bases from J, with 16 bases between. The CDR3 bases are TGCGCCAGCAGCCCGGAGGGCGGTTATTATCAGCCCCAGCATTTT. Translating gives CASSPEGGYYQPQHF.

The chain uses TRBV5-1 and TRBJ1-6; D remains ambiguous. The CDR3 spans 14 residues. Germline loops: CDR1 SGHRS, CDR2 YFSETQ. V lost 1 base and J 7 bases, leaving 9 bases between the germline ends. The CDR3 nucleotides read TGCGCCAGCAGCTTGCGTACAGAAAATTCACCCCTCCACTTT. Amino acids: CASSLRTENSPLHF. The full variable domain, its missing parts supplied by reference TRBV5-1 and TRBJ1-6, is KAGVTQTPRYLIKTRGQQVTLSCSPISGHRSVSWYQQTPGQGLQFLFEYFSETQRNKGNFPGRFSGRQFSNSRSEMNVSTLELGDSALYLCASSLRTENSPLHFGNGTRLTVT.

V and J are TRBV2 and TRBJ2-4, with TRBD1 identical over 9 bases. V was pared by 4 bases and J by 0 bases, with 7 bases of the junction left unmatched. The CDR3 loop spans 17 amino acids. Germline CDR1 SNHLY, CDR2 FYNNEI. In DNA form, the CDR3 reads TGTGCCAGCAGTGCCATCGGGACAGGGCTAGCCAAAAACATTCAGTACTTC. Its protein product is CASSAIGTGLAKNIQYF.

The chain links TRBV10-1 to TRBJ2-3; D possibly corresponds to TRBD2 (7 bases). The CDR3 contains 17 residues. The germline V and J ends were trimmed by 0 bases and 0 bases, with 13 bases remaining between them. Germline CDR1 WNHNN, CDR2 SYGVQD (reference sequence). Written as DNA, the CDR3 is TGCGCCAGCAGTGAGTCGAGGGGGGGATCTAGCACAGATACGCAGTATTTT. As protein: CASSESRGGSSTDTQYF.

The CDR3 region is CASSYSGRGDTQYF. DNA of the CDR3: TGTGCCAGCAGTTACTCGGGCAGGGGGGATACGCAGTATTTT. The chain employs TRBV6-5 and TRBJ2-3, with TRBD1 matching over 7 bases. Germline values: CDR1 MNHEY, CDR2 SVGAGI. V lost 0 bases, J lost 6 bases, and 3 bases stayed unmatched. The length of the CDR3 is 14 residues.

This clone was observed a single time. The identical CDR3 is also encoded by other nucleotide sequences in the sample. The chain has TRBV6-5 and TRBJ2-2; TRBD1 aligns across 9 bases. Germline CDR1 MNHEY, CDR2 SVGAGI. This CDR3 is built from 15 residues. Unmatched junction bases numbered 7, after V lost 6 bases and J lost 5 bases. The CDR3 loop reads CASSPDRGGTGELFF. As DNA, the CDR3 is TGTGCCAGCAGCCCGGACAGGGGAGGGACCGGGGAGCTGTTTTTT.

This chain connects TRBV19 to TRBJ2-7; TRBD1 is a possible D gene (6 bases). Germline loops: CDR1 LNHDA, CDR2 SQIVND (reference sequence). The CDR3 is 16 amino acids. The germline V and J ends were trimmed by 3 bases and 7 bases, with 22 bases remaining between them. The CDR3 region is CASSMGAGMESREQYF. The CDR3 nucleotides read TGTGCCAGTAGTATGGGGGCAGGGATGGAGTCGAGGGAGCAGTACTTC.

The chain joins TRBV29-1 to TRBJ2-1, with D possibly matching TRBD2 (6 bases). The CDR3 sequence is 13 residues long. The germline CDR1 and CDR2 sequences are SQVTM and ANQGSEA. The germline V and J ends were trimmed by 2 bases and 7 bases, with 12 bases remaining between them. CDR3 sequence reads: CSVEPGVENEQFF. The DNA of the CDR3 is TGCAGCGTTGAACCGGGAGTGGAGAATGAGCAGTTCTTC.